This T cell receptor beta chain originates from a study of T-cell reconstitution after alpha-beta-depleted transplantation in children. Study observations and caveats: T-cell counts and diversity were attributed mostly to newly produced T cells one year after transplant. Reports say that about two months after transplant, the alpha-beta T cells came out of several hundred graft clones that had expanded. After transplant, high TCRbeta diversity at day 60 in some patients arose from surviving recipient T cells and thymic progenitors.

V was trimmed by 1 base and J by 6 bases, leaving 20 bases between them. The CDR3 has 16 residues. Germline V CDR1 and CDR2: SGHKS, YYEKEE (reference sequence). This clonotype ranks as medium-sized. Its target is unknown. A TCRbeta library incorporating unique molecular identifiers was prepared. Each CDR3 protein gets one entry after TCRdb re-called the PCR reads with MiXCR. Of more than 15,000 distinct CDR3 sequences listed, approximately 5.2% were seen once; the top ten hold approximately 6.9%. Source: PBMCs, taken before TCRalphabeta/CD19-depleted stem cell transplant. This chain links TRBV5-5 with TRBJ2-7; D may correspond to TRBD1 or TRBD2 (5 bases each). The TCR was taken from a boy between 5 and 17 years old with acute lymphoblastic leukemia, due to receive a stem cell transplant. The CDR3 loop reads CASSLFGASLLTEQYF. The CDR3 coding sequence is TGTGCCAGCAGCTTGTTCGGGGCCTCACTGCTCACCGAGCAGTACTTC.